This is a list of T cell receptor beta chains from one sample in a study of CD8+CD57+ T cells in acquired aplastic anemia. TCRdb re-derived calls from the reads in MiXCR, one entry per CDR3 protein. The sample holds some 200,000 distinct CDR3 sequences, about half seen once. Material: sorted CD4+, CD8+, or CD8+CD57+ T cells (not recorded which) from PBMCs. The receptors were gathered from a human donor with aplastic anemia. CDR3s include the opening cysteine and the closing phenylalanine or tryptophan. The D gene is left open where the match is weak. Clone size, where shown, is once, few, many, or a class for clones that have expanded.

size	D	V	J	CDR3	DNA
many	-	TRBV6-2/TRBV6-3	TRBJ2-7	CATARTRSYEQYF	TGTGCCACAGCTCGGACTCGGAGCTACGAGCAGTACTTC
many	-	TRBV3-1	TRBJ1-1	CASSPQRLGEAFF	TGTGCCAGCAGCCCCCAAAGGTTGGGTGAAGCTTTCTTT
few	-	TRBV7-9	TRBJ2-7	CASSLEGAYEQYF	TGTGCCAGCAGCTTAGAGGGGGCCTACGAGCAGTACTTC
-	TRBD1	TRBV7-6	TRBJ2-7	CASSSAGQGGVEQYF	TGTGCCAGCAGCTCCGCCGGACAGGGGGGCGTCGAGCAGTACTTC
few	-	TRBV30	TRBJ1-2	CAWTLGGYGYTF	TGTGCCTGGACCCTGGGTGGCTATGGCTACACCTTC
-	-	TRBV7-9	TRBJ1-6	CARSRNSPLHF	TGTGCCAGAAGCCGAAATTCACCCCTCCACTTT
-	TRBD1	TRBV7-2	TRBJ1-6	CASSQSQGGNSPLHF	TGTGCCAGCAGTCAGTCACAGGGGGGTAATTCACCCCTCCACTTT
-	-	TRBV2	TRBJ1-3	CASSQNPGCSGNTIYF	TGTGCCAGCAGTCAAAACCCAGGGTGCTCTGGAAACACCATATATTTT
-	TRBD1	TRBV29-1	TRBJ2-1	CSVGQGAGNEQFF	TGCAGCGTCGGACAGGGGGCCGGCAATGAGCAGTTCTTC
many	TRBD1	TRBV19	TRBJ2-5	CASSSGTAEKTQYF	TGTGCCAGTAGTTCGGGGACAGCCGAGAAGACCCAGTACTTC
many	-	TRBV11-2	TRBJ2-5	CASSLARLQETQYF	TGTGCCAGCAGCTTAGCCAGGCTACAAGAGACCCAGTACTTC
-	TRBD2	TRBV7-7	TRBJ2-1	CSVESGEPFMEQFF	TGCAGCGTTGAGAGCGGGGAGCCGTTTATGGAGCAGTTCTTC
-	-	TRBV19	TRBJ2-7	CASTSDGASYEQYF	TGTGCCAGTACTTCCGACGGGGCTTCCTACGAGCAGTACTTC
-	TRBD1	TRBV20-1	TRBJ1-5	CSASDLGDRENQPQHF	TGCAGTGCTAGTGACCTGGGGGACAGGGAGAATCAGCCCCAGCATTTT
-	-	TRBV25-1	TRBJ2-7	CASSDTPSYEQYF	TGTGCCAGCAGTGACACCCCCTCCTACGAGCAGTACTTC
many	-	TRBV3-1	TRBJ1-5	CASSISRGQPQHF	TGTGCCAGCAGCATATCAAGGGGACAGCCCCAGCATTTT
few	TRBD2	TRBV2	TRBJ2-7	CASSPLAYGSGEQYF	TGTGCCAGCAGCCCACTAGCGTATGGTTCGGGAGAGCAGTACTTC
-	-	TRBV2	TRBJ2-1	CASSLRYNEQFF	TGTGCCAGCAGCTTACGGTACAATGAGCAGTTCTTC
-	-	TRBV7-2	TRBJ1-2	CASSLTNSYGYTF	TGTGCCAGCAGCTTAACAAACTCCTATGGCTACACCTTC
-	-	TRBV25-1	TRBJ2-3	CASSVPGTQYF	TGTGCCAGCAGTGTTCCAGGTACGCAGTATTTT
few	-	TRBV29-1	TRBJ1-2	CSVLKGEHGYTF	TGCAGCGTTTTGAAGGGAGAACATGGCTACACCTTC
-	-	TRBV10-3	TRBJ2-7	CAISVHDRTSYEQYF	TGTGCCATCAGCGTCCACGACAGGACTTCCTACGAGCAGTACTTC
once	-	TRBV2	TRBJ1-1	CARTPLGTEAFF	TGTGCCAGAACCCCCCTTGGGACTGAAGCTTTCTTT
-	TRBD2	TRBV20-1	TRBJ2-5	CSARTSGEQETQYF	TGCAGTGCTAGAACTAGCGGGGAACAAGAGACCCAGTACTTC
-	TRBD1	TRBV2	TRBJ1-5	CASSMGQGSNQPQHF	TGTGCCAGCAGTATGGGACAGGGGAGCAATCAGCCCCAGCATTTT
-	-	TRBV19	TRBJ2-7	CASSPGLEQYF	TGTGCCAGTAGTCCGGGCCTCGAGCAGTACTTC
many	-	TRBV20-1	TRBJ2-1	CSASPRGTEVNEQFF	TGCAGTGCCTCCCCCAGGGGAACGGAGGTCAATGAGCAGTTCTTC
-	-	TRBV7-2	TRBJ2-5	CASSLFSGRETQYF	TGTGCCAGCAGCTTATTCAGCGGGCGAGAGACCCAGTACTTC
many	TRBD1	TRBV7-9	TRBJ2-3	CASSRGQESTDTQYF	TGTGCCAGCAGCCGCGGACAGGAAAGCACAGATACGCAGTATTTT
-	-	TRBV24-1	TRBJ2-2	CATSDRTGELFF	TGTGCCACCAGTGATCGGACCGGGGAGCTGTTTTTT
once	TRBD2	TRBV20-1	TRBJ2-5	CSATQGLAEETQYF	TGCAGTGCCACCCAGGGACTAGCAGAAGAGACCCAGTACTTC